This T cell receptor (beta chain) emerged from a study of CD8+ T cells in alopecia areata. Treatment specified: oral pan-JAK inhibitor, 5-10 mg twice daily. Extraction and reverse transcription of RNA yielded cDNA as the sequencing template. Assay: immunoSEQ multiplex PCR; the TCRdb copy retains only in-frame clones and omits some. The sample includes roughly 200,000 clones, roughly 53% of them seen just once. CDR1 and CDR2 (germline): SGHTA, FQGNSA. This CDR3 spans 13 amino acids. V dropped 5 bases and J dropped 2 bases, with 10 bases sitting between them. This TCR came from a human donor with alopecia areata. The gene calls are TRBV7-2 and TRBJ2-7; a weak D match, TRBD1 (6 bases). This sample comprised CD8+ T cells sorted from blood, obtained at week 24, from a patient treated with tofacitinib. The CDR3 loop reads CASSDRQAYEQYF. CDR3 bases: TGTGCCAGCAGCGACCGACAGGCCTACGAGCAGTACTTC.